The rows below give T cell receptor beta chains drawn from one sample of a study of early T cells in non-severe SARS-CoV-2 infection. TCRdb recomputed calls from the 5' RACE reads with MiXCR, one row per CDR3 protein. There are roughly 70,000 distinct CDR3 sequences in the sample; over 10% occur only once, and about 8.5% lies in the top ten. The sequenced material came from whole blood. These receptors were taken from an adult who was a healthcare worker with PCR-confirmed SARS-CoV-2 infection or an uninfected control (not recorded which). The conserved cysteine and the conserved F or W are not part of the CDR3 here.

v_gene: TRBV5-1; j_gene: TRBJ2-3; CDR3aa: ASSWGTSGTDTQY
v_gene: TRBV5-1; j_gene: TRBJ1-1; CDR3aa: ASSSGQANTEAF
v_gene: TRBV3-1; j_gene: TRBJ2-7; CDR3aa: ASSQVMAINYEQY
v_gene: TRBV11-3; j_gene: TRBJ1-1; CDR3aa: ASSSTGITEAF
v_gene: TRBV6-1; j_gene: TRBJ2-3; CDR3aa: ASRVTSGSSDTQY
v_gene: TRBV5-1; j_gene: TRBJ2-1; CDR3aa: ASSGGPGLAREQF
v_gene: TRBV7-8; j_gene: TRBJ2-7; CDR3aa: ASSVSSGSSSYEQY
v_gene: TRBV10-3; j_gene: TRBJ2-6; CDR3aa: AISGTGDPGANVLT
v_gene: TRBV4-1; j_gene: TRBJ2-5; CDR3aa: ASSHAPGLPNQETQY
v_gene: TRBV5-1; j_gene: TRBJ2-2; CDR3aa: ASRSRGQLNTGELF
v_gene: TRBV7-9; j_gene: TRBJ2-7; CDR3aa: ASSPGRPYFYEQY
v_gene: TRBV6-5; j_gene: TRBJ2-1; CDR3aa: ASSPTNRYNEQF
v_gene: TRBV29-1; j_gene: TRBJ2-7; CDR3aa: SVLWSAEAGTSYEQY
v_gene: TRBV7-3; j_gene: TRBJ1-1; CDR3aa: ASSLDGAMNTEAF
v_gene: TRBV7-9; j_gene: TRBJ2-7; CDR3aa: ASLRSGSGSEQY
v_gene: TRBV10-3; j_gene: TRBJ2-7; CDR3aa: AISESSWAEQY
v_gene: TRBV9; j_gene: TRBJ2-2; CDR3aa: ASSQRQGNTGELF
v_gene: TRBV19; j_gene: TRBJ1-5; CDR3aa: ASSPPGGNQPQH
v_gene: TRBV12-3/TRBV12-4; j_gene: TRBJ1-2; CDR3aa: ASSTSGTGYGYT
v_gene: TRBV11-3; j_gene: TRBJ2-5; CDR3aa: ASSLVTGAQETQY
v_gene: TRBV28; j_gene: TRBJ1-5; CDR3aa: ASSLSVSNQPQH
v_gene: TRBV7-8; j_gene: TRBJ2-7; CDR3aa: ASSLGRASYEQY
v_gene: TRBV7-2; j_gene: TRBJ2-2; CDR3aa: ASSLRTFGELF
v_gene: TRBV19; j_gene: TRBJ2-3; CDR3aa: ASSLSGTSRTDTQY
v_gene: TRBV7-2; j_gene: TRBJ2-2; CDR3aa: ASSPQQGPKNTGELF
v_gene: TRBV9; j_gene: TRBJ2-5; CDR3aa: ASSGGFGETQY
v_gene: TRBV3-1; j_gene: TRBJ2-1; CDR3aa: ASSQRVGIGGSDQF
v_gene: TRBV19; j_gene: TRBJ1-2; CDR3aa: ASSMGGYGYT
v_gene: TRBV27; j_gene: TRBJ2-1; CDR3aa: ASSNQRVHEQF
v_gene: TRBV6-2/TRBV6-3; j_gene: TRBJ2-3; CDR3aa: ASSPGRTQY
v_gene: TRBV29-1; j_gene: TRBJ2-5; CDR3aa: SVERLNSPQETQY
v_gene: TRBV29-1; j_gene: TRBJ1-1; CDR3aa: SVEGHRGSEAF
v_gene: TRBV11-1; j_gene: TRBJ2-2; CDR3aa: ASSWGTSNTGELF
v_gene: TRBV5-1; j_gene: TRBJ2-1; CDR3aa: ASSLDAAGGPYNEQF
v_gene: TRBV29-1; j_gene: TRBJ1-4; CDR3aa: PDGGRGEKLF
v_gene: TRBV11-2; j_gene: TRBJ1-6; CDR3aa: ASSLTGESYNSPLH
v_gene: TRBV7-6; j_gene: TRBJ1-6; CDR3aa: ASRGDYNSPLH
v_gene: TRBV14; j_gene: TRBJ2-3; CDR3aa: ASSQVADPTDTQY
v_gene: TRBV23-1; j_gene: TRBJ2-5; CDR3aa: ASSRGSETQY
v_gene: TRBV20-1; j_gene: TRBJ2-1; CDR3aa: SAPRGGVSNEQF
v_gene: TRBV28; j_gene: TRBJ2-5; CDR3aa: ASTGLETQY
v_gene: TRBV5-6; j_gene: TRBJ1-1; CDR3aa: ASSLSGGVEGRTEAF
v_gene: TRBV15; j_gene: TRBJ1-1; CDR3aa: ATSRVSAGGTEAF
v_gene: TRBV7-9; j_gene: TRBJ2-5; CDR3aa: ASSLADQDLRETQY
v_gene: TRBV14; j_gene: TRBJ2-7; CDR3aa: ASSQTGGSPSYEQY
v_gene: TRBV7-2; j_gene: TRBJ2-1; CDR3aa: ASTSKGINNEQF
v_gene: TRBV9; j_gene: TRBJ1-4; CDR3aa: ASSVAAGSTNEKLF
v_gene: TRBV6-6; j_gene: TRBJ2-7; CDR3aa: ASRSTTSSYEQY
v_gene: TRBV7-2; j_gene: TRBJ2-3; CDR3aa: ASSYASDTQY
v_gene: TRBV12-3/TRBV12-4; j_gene: TRBJ2-7; CDR3aa: ASGRDRVSYEQY
v_gene: TRBV6-1; j_gene: TRBJ1-1; CDR3aa: ASSEEGVEEIDTEAF